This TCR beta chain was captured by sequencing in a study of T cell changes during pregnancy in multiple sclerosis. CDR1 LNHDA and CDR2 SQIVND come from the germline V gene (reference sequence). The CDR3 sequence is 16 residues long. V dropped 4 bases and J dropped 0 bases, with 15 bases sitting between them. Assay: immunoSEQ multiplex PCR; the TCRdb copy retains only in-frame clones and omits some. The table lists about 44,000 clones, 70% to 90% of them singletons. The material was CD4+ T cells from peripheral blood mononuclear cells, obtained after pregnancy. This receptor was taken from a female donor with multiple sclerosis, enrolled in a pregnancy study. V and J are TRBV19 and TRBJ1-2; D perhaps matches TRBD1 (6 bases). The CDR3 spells CASSTDSVSSNYGYTF. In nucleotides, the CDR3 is TGTGCCAGTAGTACGGACAGTGTCTCCTCTAACTATGGCTACACCTTC. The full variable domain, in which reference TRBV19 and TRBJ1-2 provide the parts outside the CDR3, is DGGITQSPKYLFRKEGQNVTLSCEQNLNHDAMYWYRQDPGQGLRLIYYSQIVNDFQKGDIAEGYSVSREKKESFPLTVTSAQKNPTAFYLCASSTDSVSSNYGYTFGSGTRLTVV.